This T cell receptor (beta chain) was observed in a study of cytomegalovirus exposure and HLA in healthy donors. Overall study: In terms of ancestry, the Caucasian-associated cluster contained about 81% of the approximately 420 genotyped donors.

Study outcomes and limitations: Later analysis revealed greater clonal expansion in HLA-associated TCR beta chains than in equally common others. Prior analysis indicated that the majority of TCR beta V segments exhibited productivity approximately 90% or approximately 30% of the time. For cytomegalovirus status, the classifier reportedly gave diagnoses with high specificity and sensitivity.

Researchers ran the PCR with 60 Vbeta and 13 Jbeta primers. TCRdb's table, derived via immunoSEQ multiplex PCR, lists solely in-frame clones and lacks some. The table shows about 170,000 clones, with 65% to 75% occurring only once. As concerns this clone: Its antigen is still unknown.

What was sequenced was PBMCs. The origin of this receptor is a girl under 18 in good health and CMV-seronegative.

DNA for the CDR3: TGTGCCAGCAGCTTAGGTCGGTCCGTTTATAATTCACCCCTCCACTTT. This codes for CASSLGRSVYNSPLHF. This rearrangement joins TRBV11-2 to TRBJ1-6; no clear D gene. The V and J ends lost 1 base and 4 bases respectively, with 11 bases between them. CDR3 length: 16 amino acids. Germline lookup yields CDR1 SGHAT and CDR2 FQNNGV.